Following are 22 T cell receptor beta chains from one sample sequenced in a study of identical twins. One entry per CDR3 protein, called by TCRdb with MiXCR from the 5' RACE reads. The repertoire holds about 190,000 distinct CDR3 sequences, with about a sixth as singletons. This sample was also put to use in a study of T cells expressing NK-cell markers.

The sample taken for sequencing was CD8+ T cells sorted from blood. These receptor sequences come from a young woman in good health.

V is TRBV12-3 or TRBV12-4 and J is TRBJ2-1; 12 nucleotides align to TRBD2. The ends lost 1 base at V and 8 bases at J; junction bases unmatched: 3. The CDR3 covers 15 residues. CDR3 protein: CASSLVLAGGDEQFF. Here the CDR3 DNA reads TGTGCCAGCAGTTTAGTACTAGCGGGAGGAGATGAGCAGTTCTTC.

On this clonotype: At one end the junction does not follow the germline gene, possibly because of a read error. V usage is TRBV6-4 and J usage is TRBJ2-1; 8 nucleotides agree with TRBD1. The CDR3 contains 12 residues. Germline-derived CDR1 and CDR2 are MRHNA and SNTAGT. The CDR3 nucleotides read TGTGCCAGCAGTGACCCAAGGACAGGGAAAATCTTC. Translated, it gives CASSDPRTGKIF.

This rearrangement joins TRBV27 to TRBJ2-1; possibly TRBD2 for D (5 bases). There are 13 residues in the CDR3. Trimming removed 2 bases at V and 7 bases at J, with 9 bases between. Germline values: CDR1 MNHEY, CDR2 SMNVEV (reference sequence). The CDR3 nucleotides are TGTGCCAGCAGTTTAATGGGCGGGAATGAGCAGTTCTTC. It is translated as CASSLMGGNEQFF.

This clonotype was detected a few times. The V and J genes are TRBV7-9 and TRBJ2-7, with 8 bases fitting TRBD2. V dropped 5 bases and J dropped 4; count of bases not matched to a gene: 13. This CDR3 contains 16 residues. Germline V lookup: CDR1 SEHNR, CDR2 FQNEAQ (reference sequence). The CDR3: CASSPWSVAGTYEQYF. CDR3 in DNA: TGTGCCAGCAGCCCCTGGTCGGTAGCGGGAACATACGAGCAGTACTTC.

The chain combines TRBV3-1 with TRBJ2-1; the match to TRBD2 covers 10 bases. V trimming: 3 bases; J trimming: 8 bases; junction bases outside the gene matches: 10. The CDR3 sequence is 16 residues long. Germline V gives CDR1 LGHDT, CDR2 YNNKEL (reference sequence). The CDR3 region is CASSHFLAGELDEQFF. The CDR3 DNA reads TGTGCCAGCAGCCATTTTCTAGCGGGAGAATTGGATGAGCAGTTCTTC.

Many counts were recorded for this clonotype. The rearrangement links TRBV7-2 to TRBJ2-2; 10 nucleotides align to TRBD1. Looked up from germline, CDR1 is SGHTA and CDR2 is FQGNSA. The CDR3 has 15 residues. Germline trimming cut 3 bases from V and 6 bases from J; bases unmatched to any gene: 4. In DNA, the CDR3 is TGTGCCAGCAGCTTTTGGGACAGGGGTTCCGGGGAGCTGTTTTTT. Translating gives CASSFWDRGSGELFF.

The rearrangement links TRBV2 to TRBJ2-7; the D is unclear. The V end was cut by 3 bases, the J end by 5 bases, with 8 bases between. Germline CDR1 reads SNHLY; CDR2 reads FYNNEI. This CDR3 has 12 residues. CDR3 DNA sequence: TGTGCCAGCAGTGACAATCTGAACGAGCAGTACTTC. Translated: CASSDNLNEQYF.

This rearrangement joins TRBV27 to TRBJ1-2, with a possible D match to TRBD1 (6 bases). In germline, CDR1 is MNHEY, CDR2 SMNVEV (reference sequence). CDR3 length: 13 amino acids. Deletions cut 6 bases from V and 8 bases from J, with 16 bases between. The CDR3 bases are TGTGCCAGCAGCCAACAGGGCTTTCACGGCTACACCTTC. Protein product: CASSQQGFHGYTF.

The chain is built from TRBV29-1 and TRBJ1-1, with no clear D. Germline assignment: CDR1 SQVTM and CDR2 ANQGSEA. The CDR3 has 11 residues. Trimming took off 7 bases at V and 0 bases at J, with 6 bases between the two ends. In DNA, the CDR3 is TGCAGCGCCGATATGAACACTGAAGCTTTCTTT. It encodes CSADMNTEAFF.

V usage is TRBV7-3 and J usage is TRBJ2-1, with a possible D match to TRBD2 (6 bases). CDR1 is SGHTA and CDR2 is FQGTGA in the germline V gene. The ends were cut back, 6 bases at V and 0 bases at J, with 15 bases in the middle. This CDR3 is 16 amino acids long. Here the CDR3 reads CASSLLSGSSYNEQFF. The DNA of the CDR3 is TGTGCCAGCAGTCTCCTTAGCGGCTCCTCCTACAATGAGCAGTTCTTC. Combining the CDR3 with reference TRBV7-3 and TRBJ2-1 gives the whole variable domain GAGVSQTPSNKVTEKGKYVELRCDPISGHTALYWYRQSLGQGPEFLIYFQGTGAADDSGLPNDRFFAVRPEGSVSTLKIQRTERGDSAVYLCASSLLSGSSYNEQFFGPGTRLTVL.

This clonotype was counted at least ten times. The V call is TRBV10-3, the J call TRBJ2-3; TRBD1 is a possible D gene (6 bases). The germline V gene encodes CDR1 ENHRY and CDR2 SYGVKD. Trimming shortened V by 2 bases and J by 2 bases, and 11 bases separated the two germline ends. There are 15 residues in the CDR3. The CDR3 nucleotides read TGTGCCATCAGTGAGCCTGGACAGTACACAGATACGCAGTATTTT. Translation gives CAISEPGQYTDTQYF.

This clonotype was picked up one time. The genes are TRBV11-3 and TRBJ2-1, with 9 bases fitting TRBD1. The V gene's germline CDR1 is SGHNT and CDR2 YENEEA. CDR3 length: 16 amino acids. The V segment lost 1 base and the J segment 4 bases; nucleotides outside the gene matches: 5. CDR3 nucleotide sequence: TGTGCCAGCAGCTTAGGGGAGGACAGGGGTTACAATGAGCAGTTCTTC. It yields the protein CASSLGEDRGYNEQFF.

The V call is TRBV13, the J call TRBJ1-1, with D perhaps TRBD1 (6 bases). Germline V gene lookup returns CDR1 PRHDT and CDR2 FYEKMQ (reference sequence). The length of the CDR3 is 14 residues. V gave up 2 bases and J gave up 5 bases, with 12 bases separating them. The CDR3 spells CASSLSRGGTEAFF. The CDR3 DNA sequence: TGTGCCAGCAGCTTAAGCAGGGGAGGGACTGAAGCTTTCTTT.

The J gene is TRBJ2-7, the V gene TRBV5-1; 9 nucleotides match TRBD2. Germline V CDR1 and CDR2: SGHRS, YFSETQ. The V segment lost 3 bases and the J segment 2 bases; nucleotides outside the gene matches: 6. There are 15 residues in the CDR3. CDR3 nucleotides: TGCGCCAGCAGCTCCTCAGCGGGGGGACCCTACGAGCAGTACTTC. Its protein is CASSSSAGGPYEQYF.

The chain joins TRBV20-1 to TRBJ1-1; 7 nucleotides align to TRBD1. This CDR3 spans 15 amino acids. V lost 1 base to trimming and J lost 5 bases; unmatched junction nucleotides: 10. The germline V gene encodes CDR1 DFQATT and CDR2 SNEGSKA (reference sequence). CDR3 sequence reads: CSARGGPAGGTEAFF. CDR3 bases: TGCAGTGCTAGAGGGGGCCCGGCAGGGGGGACTGAAGCTTTCTTT.

The J gene is TRBJ1-1, the V gene TRBV5-6; 8 nucleotides line up with TRBD1. Germline CDR1 reads SGHDT; CDR2 reads YYEEEE. This CDR3 is 14 amino acids long. The V and J ends lost 4 bases and 11 bases, in that order; junction bases with no gene match: 13. The CDR3 nucleotides are TGTGCCAGCAGCCCCGGACAGGGCCGCATGGGGGCTTTCTTT. It encodes CASSPGQGRMGAFF.

Regarding this clonotype: The germline gene is not matched at one end of the junction; a read error may be the cause. The rearrangement joins TRBV29-1 to TRBJ2-7; 9 nucleotides line up with TRBD1. This CDR3 is built from 12 residues. The germline gives CDR1 SQVTM, CDR2 ANQGSEA. In DNA form, the CDR3 reads TGCAGCGCCGAGGGACAGGGTGACGAGCTGTACTTC. It is translated as CSAEGQGDELYF.

The chain links TRBV12-3 or TRBV12-4 to TRBJ2-6; 10 bases agree with TRBD2. The trim removed 6 bases at V and 9 bases at J, leaving 14 bases unmatched. There are 17 residues in the CDR3. CDR3 protein: CASSTLKREGLINVLTF. Written as DNA, the CDR3 is TGTGCCAGCAGCACATTGAAGCGGGAGGGGTTGATCAACGTCCTGACTTTC.

This clonotype has ten or more counts. The chain joins TRBV12-3 or TRBV12-4 to TRBJ2-7; D is ambiguous. The CDR3 sequence is 12 residues long. Trimming removed 3 bases from V and 0 bases from J, with 3 bases in between. The CDR3 reads CASSFASYEQYF. In DNA form, the CDR3 reads TGTGCCAGCAGTTTCGCCTCCTACGAGCAGTACTTC.

This clonotype was counted a few times. The genes are TRBV30 and TRBJ2-3, with 7 bases fitting TRBD2. CDR3 length: 14 amino acids. Germline CDR1 is GTSNPN and CDR2 is SVGIG (reference sequence). V lost 4 bases to trimming and J lost 4 bases; unmatched junction nucleotides: 8. The DNA for the CDR3 is TGTGCCTGGAATTTAGGCGGGAGATCAGATACGCAGTATTTT. Translation gives CAWNLGGRSDTQYF.

This clonotype was seen repeatedly, ten times or more. The chain couples TRBV10-2 to TRBJ2-3; D gene ambiguous. The CDR3 has 16 residues. The V gene's germline CDR1 is WSHSY and CDR2 SAAADI. Between the trimmed V and J ends, which lost 6 bases and 0 bases, there was a span of 16 bases. This chain's CDR3 is CASRTLQTPSTDTQYF. CDR3 coding DNA: TGCGCCAGCAGAACCCTCCAAACCCCTAGCACAGATACGCAGTATTTT.

This clonotype was seen only a few times. The rearrangement links TRBV5-1 to TRBJ2-1; 16 bases map to TRBD2. CDR3 size: 18 residues. The germline CDR1 and CDR2 sequences are SGHRS and YFSETQ. The V gene end was trimmed by 4 bases and the J gene end by 5 bases; junction bases not matched to a gene: 9. DNA of the CDR3: TGCGCCAGCAGCATACCGGGACTAGCGGGGGGGCGGGACAATGAGCAGTTCTTC. Amino acids: CASSIPGLAGGRDNEQFF.